This entry lists 5 T cell receptor beta chains sequenced from one sample in a study of response to subunit inactivated influenza vaccine. Using its own MiXCR run on the RT-PCR reads, TCRdb lists one record per CDR3 protein. The sample contains approximately 530,000 distinct CDR3 sequences, roughly 13% of which appear only once. Material: PBMCs from blood, obtained 45 days after vaccination. The receptors were gathered from a man aged 50-60 years who received an inactivated influenza vaccine.

In its sample, this clonotype was seen a few times. The chain is built from TRBV15 and TRBJ2-1; the match to TRBD2 covers 15 bases. V was clipped by 3 bases and J by 7 bases; unmatched bases: 10. From germline, CDR1 is LNHNV and CDR2 YYDKDF (reference sequence). The CDR3 is made up of 18 amino acids. The CDR3 nucleotides are TGTGCCACCAGCAGCCCCGGGACTAGCGGGGGGACAGGGAATGAGCAGTTCTTC. Its translation is CATSSPGTSGGTGNEQFF.

The chain recombines TRBV28 with TRBJ2-3; TRBD2 aligns across 7 bases. Germline CDR1 is MDHEN and CDR2 is SYDVKM. With V trimmed by 6 bases and J by 4 bases, 16 bases remained unmatched. The CDR3 is made up of 17 amino acids. CDR3 amino acids: CASRPSGLGGLADTQYF. The CDR3 DNA is TGTGCCAGCAGACCAAGCGGGTTGGGAGGGCTAGCAGATACGCAGTATTTT. The complete variable domain, with remaining parts taken from reference TRBV28 and TRBJ2-3, reads DVKVTQSSRYLVKRTGEKVFLECVQDMDHENMFWYRQDPGLGLRLIYFSYDVKMKEKGDIPEGYSVSREKKERFSLILESASTNQTSMYLCASRPSGLGGLADTQYFGPGTRLTVL.

The J gene is TRBJ1-1, the V gene TRBV5-1, with 7 bases fitting TRBD1. Unmatched junction bases numbered 14, after V lost 4 bases and J lost 11 bases. This CDR3 spans 14 amino acids. Germline V gene data show CDR1 as SGHRS and CDR2 as YFSETQ. Here the CDR3 reads CASSPTQMTGHAFF. The CDR3 DNA follows: TGCGCCAGCAGCCCCACACAAATGACAGGGCATGCTTTCTTT.

This clonotype showed up just a few times. This chain links TRBV25-1 with TRBJ2-2; D gene ambiguous. The V gene lost 4 bases and the J gene lost 7 bases, with 7 bases spanning the gap. CDR3 length: 12 residues. Germline V gene lookup returns CDR1 MGHDK and CDR2 SYGVNS. CDR3 residues: CASSVVGGELFF. The DNA for the CDR3 is TGTGCCAGCAGTGTAGTGGGCGGGGAGCTGTTTTTT.

The chain joins TRBV20-1 to TRBJ2-7, with 9 bases that match TRBD1. The V gene's germline CDR1 is DFQATT and CDR2 SNEGSKA (reference sequence). V shed 5 bases, J shed 1 base, and the junction held 6 bases outside the gene matches. This CDR3 region has 14 residues. This CDR3 is CSAYPGTGSYEQYF. The CDR3 region has the DNA TGCAGTGCTTACCCCGGGACAGGGTCCTACGAGCAGTACTTC.